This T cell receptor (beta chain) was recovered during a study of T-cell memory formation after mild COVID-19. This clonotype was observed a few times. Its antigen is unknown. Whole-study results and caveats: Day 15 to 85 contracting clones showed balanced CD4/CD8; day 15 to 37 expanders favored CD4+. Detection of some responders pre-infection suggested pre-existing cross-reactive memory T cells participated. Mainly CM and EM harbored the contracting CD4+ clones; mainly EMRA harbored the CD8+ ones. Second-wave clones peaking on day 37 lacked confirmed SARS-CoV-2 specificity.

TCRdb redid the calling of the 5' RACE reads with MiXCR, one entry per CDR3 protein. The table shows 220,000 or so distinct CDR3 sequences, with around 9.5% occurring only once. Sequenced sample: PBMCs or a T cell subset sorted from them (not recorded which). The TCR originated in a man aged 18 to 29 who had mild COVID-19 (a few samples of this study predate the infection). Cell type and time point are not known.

The CDR3 spells CASSPLAGGLYEQYV. The CDR3 DNA reads TGTGCCAGCAGCCCACTAGCGGGGGGACTCTACGAGCAGTACGTC. This sequence joins TRBV7-2 and TRBJ2-7; 12 positions match TRBD2. Germline V CDR1 and CDR2: SGHTA, FQGNSA. This CDR3 spans 15 amino acids. V was clipped by 5 bases and J by 3 bases; unmatched bases: 5.